Sequencing of this T cell receptor (beta chain) was carried out in a study of spatial heterogeneity in lung cancer. TCR cDNA molecules were tagged individually, and each one carried a unique molecular identifier. TCRdb itself ran the 5' RACE reads through MiXCR, one entry per CDR3 protein. This repertoire shows about 2,900 distinct CDR3 sequences, about a sixth found once; its top ten account for 20% to 30%. Trimming took 7 bases from V and 6 from J, leaving 15 bases between them. Germline CDR1 LNHDA, CDR2 SQIVND (reference sequence). The CDR3 runs 13 residues. Time point in this sample: sample taken at primary tumor resection. Samples came from roughly 72 TRACERx patients with untreated early-stage lung cancer. Tumor, nontumor lung or frozen PBMC supplied whole RNA, sequenced without sorting.

The receptor comes from a female donor with early-stage non-small cell lung cancer. The sequencing here drew on normal lung tissue next to the tumor, taken at surgery. The rearrangement links TRBV19 to TRBJ1-1; weak D call: TRBD1 (5 bases). The CDR3, as DNA: TGTGCCAGTACCTACAGGAATAACCCTGAAGCTTTCTTT. Its protein is CASTYRNNPEAFF. Using reference TRBV19 and TRBJ1-1 for the parts outside the CDR3, the full variable domain is DGGITQSPKYLFRKEGQNVTLSCEQNLNHDAMYWYRQDPGQGLRLIYYSQIVNDFQKGDIAEGYSVSREKKESFPLTVTSAQKNPTAFYLCASTYRNNPEAFFGQGTRLTVV.